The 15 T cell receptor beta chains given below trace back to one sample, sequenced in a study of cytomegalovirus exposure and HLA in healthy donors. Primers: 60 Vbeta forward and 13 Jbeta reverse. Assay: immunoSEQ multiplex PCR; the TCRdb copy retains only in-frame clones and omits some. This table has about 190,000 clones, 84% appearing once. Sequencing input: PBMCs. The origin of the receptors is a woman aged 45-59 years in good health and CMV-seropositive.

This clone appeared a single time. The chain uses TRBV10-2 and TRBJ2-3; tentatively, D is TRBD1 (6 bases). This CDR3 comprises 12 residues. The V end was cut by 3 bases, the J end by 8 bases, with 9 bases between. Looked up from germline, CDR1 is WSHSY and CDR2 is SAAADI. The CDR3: CASSDLGGTQYF. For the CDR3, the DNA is TGCGCCAGCAGTGACCTAGGGGGTACGCAGTATTTT.

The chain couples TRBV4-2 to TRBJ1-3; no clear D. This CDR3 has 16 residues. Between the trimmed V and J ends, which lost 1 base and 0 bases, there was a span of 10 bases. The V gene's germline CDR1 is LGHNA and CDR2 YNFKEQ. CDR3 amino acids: CASSQGRDYSGNTIYF. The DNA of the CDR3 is TGTGCCAGCAGCCAAGGTCGTGACTACTCTGGAAACACCATATATTTT.

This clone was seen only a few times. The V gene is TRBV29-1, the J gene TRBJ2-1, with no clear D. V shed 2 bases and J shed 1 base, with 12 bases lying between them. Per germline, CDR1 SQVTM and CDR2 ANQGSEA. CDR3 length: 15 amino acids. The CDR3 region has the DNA TGCAGCGTTGAATGGGTAGCTCGGTCCTACAATGAGCAGTTCTTC. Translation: CSVEWVARSYNEQFF.

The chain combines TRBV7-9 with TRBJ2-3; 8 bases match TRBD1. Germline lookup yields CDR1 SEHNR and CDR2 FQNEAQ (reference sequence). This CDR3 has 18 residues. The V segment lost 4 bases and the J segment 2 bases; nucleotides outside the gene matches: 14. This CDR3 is CASSSPRGQAGDTDTQYF. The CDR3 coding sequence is TGTGCCAGCAGCTCTCCCCGGGGACAGGCCGGGGACACAGATACGCAGTATTTT.

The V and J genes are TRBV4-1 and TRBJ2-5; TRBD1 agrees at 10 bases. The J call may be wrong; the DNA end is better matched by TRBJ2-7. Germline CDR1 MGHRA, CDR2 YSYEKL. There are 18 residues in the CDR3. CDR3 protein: CASSLLPGQGSMAYEQYF. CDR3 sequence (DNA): TGCGCCAGCAGCCTCCTCCCGGGACAGGGGTCGATGGCCTACGAGCAGTACTTC.

CDR3 in DNA: TGTGCCAGCAGCGGCGGACAGGGAACTGAAGCTTTCTTT. Its translation: CASSGGQGTEAFF. This chain joins TRBV5-4 and TRBJ1-1; TRBD1 matches at 8 bases. Germline CDR1 is SGHNT and CDR2 is YYREEE (reference sequence). With V trimmed by 4 bases and J by 5 bases, 4 bases remained unmatched. The CDR3 runs to 13 residues.

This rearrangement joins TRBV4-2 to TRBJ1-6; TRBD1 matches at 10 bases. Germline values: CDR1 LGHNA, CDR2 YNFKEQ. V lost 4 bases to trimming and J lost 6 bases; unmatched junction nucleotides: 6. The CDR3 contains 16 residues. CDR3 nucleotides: TGTGCCAGCAGCCCCGGGACAGGGGACGTTAATTCACCCCTCCACTTT. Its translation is CASSPGTGDVNSPLHF.

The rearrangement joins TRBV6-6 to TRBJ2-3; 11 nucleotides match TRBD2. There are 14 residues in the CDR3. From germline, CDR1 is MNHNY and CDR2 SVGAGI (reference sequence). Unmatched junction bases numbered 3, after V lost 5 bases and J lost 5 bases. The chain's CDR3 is CASSPGLAGDTQYF. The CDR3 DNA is TGTGCCAGCAGTCCCGGACTAGCGGGAGATACGCAGTATTTT.

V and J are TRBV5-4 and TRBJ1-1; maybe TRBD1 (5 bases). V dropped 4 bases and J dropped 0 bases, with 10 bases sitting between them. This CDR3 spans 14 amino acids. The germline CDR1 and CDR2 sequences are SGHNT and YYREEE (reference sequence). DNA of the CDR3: TGTGCCAGCAGCCAGGACACGTTGAACACTGAAGCTTTCTTT. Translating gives CASSQDTLNTEAFF.

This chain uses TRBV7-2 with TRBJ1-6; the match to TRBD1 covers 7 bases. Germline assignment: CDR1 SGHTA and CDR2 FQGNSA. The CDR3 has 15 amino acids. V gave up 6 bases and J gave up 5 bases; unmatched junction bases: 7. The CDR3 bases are TGTGCCAGCAGGCGACCGGGACAGAATAATTCACCCCTCCACTTT. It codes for CASRRPGQNNSPLHF.

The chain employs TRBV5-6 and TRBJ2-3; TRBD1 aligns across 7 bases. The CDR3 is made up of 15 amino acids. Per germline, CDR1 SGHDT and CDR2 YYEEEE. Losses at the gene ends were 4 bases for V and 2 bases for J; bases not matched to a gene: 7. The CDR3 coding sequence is TGTGCCAGCAGCACCTTAGACAGGGACACAGATACGCAGTATTTT. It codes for CASSTLDRDTDTQYF.

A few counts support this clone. CDR3 amino acids: CASSFYSGGDEQFF. The CDR3 DNA reads as TGTGCCAGCAGCTTTTATAGCGGGGGGGACGAGCAGTTCTTC. The V call is TRBV7-2, the J call TRBJ2-1, with 11 nucleotides matching TRBD2. V shed 3 bases and J 10 bases; nucleotides not matched to a gene: 5. The CDR3 contains 14 residues. Germline-derived CDR1 and CDR2 are SGHTA and FQGNSA.

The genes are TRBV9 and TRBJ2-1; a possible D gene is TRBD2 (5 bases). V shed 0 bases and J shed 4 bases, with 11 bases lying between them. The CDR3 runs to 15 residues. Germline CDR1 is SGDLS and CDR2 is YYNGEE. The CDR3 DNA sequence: TGTGCCAGCAGCGTAGCTCGGGGAGCATACAATGAGCAGTTCTTC. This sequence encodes CASSVARGAYNEQFF.

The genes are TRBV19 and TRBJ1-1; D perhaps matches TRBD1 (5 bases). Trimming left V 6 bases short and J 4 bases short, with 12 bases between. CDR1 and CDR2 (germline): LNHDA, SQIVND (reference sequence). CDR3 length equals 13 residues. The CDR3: CASRGGFVTEAFF. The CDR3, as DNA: TGTGCCAGTAGGGGGGGGTTCGTCACTGAAGCTTTCTTT. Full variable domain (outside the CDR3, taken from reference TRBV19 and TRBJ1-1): DGGITQSPKYLFRKEGQNVTLSCEQNLNHDAMYWYRQDPGQGLRLIYYSQIVNDFQKGDIAEGYSVSREKKESFPLTVTSAQKNPTAFYLCASRGGFVTEAFFGQGTRLTVV.

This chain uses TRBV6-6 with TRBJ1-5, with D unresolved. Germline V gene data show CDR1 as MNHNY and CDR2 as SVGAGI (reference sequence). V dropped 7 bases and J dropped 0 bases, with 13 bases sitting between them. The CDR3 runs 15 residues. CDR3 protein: CASKLGMYSNQPQHF. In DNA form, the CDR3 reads TGTGCCAGCAAGTTGGGCATGTATAGCAATCAGCCCCAGCATTTT.